This entry lists 2 T cell receptor beta chains sequenced from one sample in a study of cytomegalovirus exposure and HLA in healthy donors (dated by TCRdb to about 2017). Preparation of the library involved the immunoSEQ multiplex PCR assay. The multiplex PCR relied on a mix of 60 forward primers for TCR Vbeta segments and 13 reverse primers for TCR Jbeta segments. Drawn from immuneACCESS, this table holds only the in-frame rearrangements with V and J called that TCRdb kept. Clones are partly lost; checked studies trace under half to an unresolved V gene and leave the rest unexplained. Counted in this sample were about 88,000 clones; about 87% of them appeared once. Jointly, the top ten make up roughly 2.3% of the sample. Sequencing was carried out using PBMCs. These receptors all stem from a man between 18 and 29 years old in good health and CMV-seronegative.

The V call is TRBV7-8, the J call TRBJ2-2; tentatively, D is TRBD2 (6 bases). V lost 0 bases and J lost 9, with 11 bases in between. CDR1 and CDR2 from the germline V gene are SGHVS and FQNEAQ. CDR3 length: 14 amino acids. The CDR3: CASSLAQGGRELFF. The CDR3 nucleotides read TGTGCCAGCAGCTTAGCGCAGGGAGGAAGGGAGCTGTTTTTT.

The DNA of the CDR3 is TGTGCCAGCACCCCCCAGCCCGGGAGGACGGGCGGGGAGCTGTTTTTT. Protein sequence: CASTPQPGRTGGELFF. The rearrangement links TRBV7-2 to TRBJ2-2, with 7 bases aligning to TRBD2. The germline V gene encodes CDR1 SGHTA and CDR2 FQGNSA. V lost 7 bases to trimming and J lost 7 bases; unmatched junction nucleotides: 15. The CDR3 is made up of 16 amino acids.